The T cell receptor (beta chain) under discussion was sequenced for a study of cytomegalovirus exposure and HLA in healthy donors. About this clone: Its antigen is not known.

The CDR3 has 13 residues. V was pared by 7 bases and J by 4 bases, with 17 bases between. Germline CDR1 and CDR2: SQVTM and ANQGSEA. Findings of the study overall: Trimming of TCR beta V- and J-genes showed a link, identified in a later analysis, to a missense DCLRE1C variant.

PCR was performed using 60 Vbeta and 13 Jbeta primers. Assay used: immunoSEQ multiplex PCR; TCRdb lists only in-frame clones, some missing. The top ten clones hold approximately 1.4% of a sample with about 98,000 clones, roughly 81% of them seen once. This rearrangement joins TRBV29-1 to TRBJ2-7; weak D call: TRBD1 (6 bases). Material: PBMCs. The TCR was taken from a man between 35 and 55 years old in good health and CMV-seronegative. The CDR3 region has the DNA TGCAGCGCGACGACAGGAAAAGGGTACGAGCAGTACTTC. This sequence encodes CSATTGKGYEQYF.